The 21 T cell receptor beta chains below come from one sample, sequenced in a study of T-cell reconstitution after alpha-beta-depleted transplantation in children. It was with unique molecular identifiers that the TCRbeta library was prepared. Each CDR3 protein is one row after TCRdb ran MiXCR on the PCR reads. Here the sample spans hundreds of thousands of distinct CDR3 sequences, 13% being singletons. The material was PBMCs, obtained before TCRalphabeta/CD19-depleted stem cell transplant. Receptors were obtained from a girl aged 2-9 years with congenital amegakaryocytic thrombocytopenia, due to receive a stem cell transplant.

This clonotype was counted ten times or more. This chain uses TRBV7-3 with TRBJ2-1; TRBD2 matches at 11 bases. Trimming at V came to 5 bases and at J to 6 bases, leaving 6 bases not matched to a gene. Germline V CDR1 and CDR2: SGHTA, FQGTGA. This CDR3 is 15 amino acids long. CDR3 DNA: TGTGCCAGCAGCCACCTGGGGACTAGCGGCAATGAGCAGTTCTTC. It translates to CASSHLGTSGNEQFF.

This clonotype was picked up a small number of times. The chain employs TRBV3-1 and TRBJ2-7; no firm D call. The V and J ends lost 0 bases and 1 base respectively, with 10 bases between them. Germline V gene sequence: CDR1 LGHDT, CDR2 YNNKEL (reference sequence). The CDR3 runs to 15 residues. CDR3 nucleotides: TGTGCCAGCAGCCAAGAAACGGCCGGGTCCTACGAGCAGTACTTC. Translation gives CASSQETAGSYEQYF.

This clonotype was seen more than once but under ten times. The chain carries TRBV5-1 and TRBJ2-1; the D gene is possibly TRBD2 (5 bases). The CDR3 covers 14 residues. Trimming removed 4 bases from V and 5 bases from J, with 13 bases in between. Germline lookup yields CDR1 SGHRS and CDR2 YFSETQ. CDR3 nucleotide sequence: TGCGCCAGCAGCCCGGTCAGGCGGGACAATGAGCAGTTCTTC. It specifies CASSPVRRDNEQFF. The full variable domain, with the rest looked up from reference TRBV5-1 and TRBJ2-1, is KAGVTQTPRYLIKTRGQQVTLSCSPISGHRSVSWYQQTPGQGLQFLFEYFSETQRNKGNFPGRFSGRQFSNSRSEMNVSTLELGDSALYLCASSPVRRDNEQFFGPGTRLTVL.

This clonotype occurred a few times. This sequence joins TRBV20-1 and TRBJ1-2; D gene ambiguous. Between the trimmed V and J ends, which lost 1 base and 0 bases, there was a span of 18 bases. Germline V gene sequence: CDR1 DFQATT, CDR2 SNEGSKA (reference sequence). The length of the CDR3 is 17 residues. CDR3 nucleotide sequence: TGCAGTGCTAGAGTAGTGTGGACTGAACCCCCTAACTATGGCTACACCTTC. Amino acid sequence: CSARVVWTEPPNYGYTF.

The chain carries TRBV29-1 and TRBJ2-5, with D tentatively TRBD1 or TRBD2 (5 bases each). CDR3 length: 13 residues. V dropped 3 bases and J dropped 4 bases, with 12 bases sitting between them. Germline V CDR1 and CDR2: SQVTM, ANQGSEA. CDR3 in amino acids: CSVEKGTSETQYF. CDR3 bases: TGCAGCGTTGAGAAGGGGACGTCAGAGACCCAGTACTTC.

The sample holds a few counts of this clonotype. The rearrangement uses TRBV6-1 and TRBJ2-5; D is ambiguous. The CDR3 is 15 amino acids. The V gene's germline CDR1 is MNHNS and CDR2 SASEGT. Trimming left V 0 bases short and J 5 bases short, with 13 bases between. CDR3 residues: CASSEAGRVPETQYF. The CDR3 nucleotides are TGTGCCAGCAGTGAAGCAGGTAGAGTTCCGGAGACCCAGTACTTC.

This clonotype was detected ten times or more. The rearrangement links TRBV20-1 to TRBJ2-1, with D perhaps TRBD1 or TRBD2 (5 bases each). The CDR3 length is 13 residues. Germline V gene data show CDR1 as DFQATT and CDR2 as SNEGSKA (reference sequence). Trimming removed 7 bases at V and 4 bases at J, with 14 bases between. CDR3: CSVQYGAYNEQFF. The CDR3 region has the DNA TGCAGTGTACAGTACGGGGCTTACAATGAGCAGTTCTTC.

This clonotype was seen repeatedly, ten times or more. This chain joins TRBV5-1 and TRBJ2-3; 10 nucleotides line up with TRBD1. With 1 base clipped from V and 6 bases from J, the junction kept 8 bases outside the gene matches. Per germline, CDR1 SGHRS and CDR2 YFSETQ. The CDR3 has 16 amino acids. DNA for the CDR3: TGCGCCAGCAGCTTGCAGTACGACAGGGGGCACGATACGCAGTATTTT. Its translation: CASSLQYDRGHDTQYF.

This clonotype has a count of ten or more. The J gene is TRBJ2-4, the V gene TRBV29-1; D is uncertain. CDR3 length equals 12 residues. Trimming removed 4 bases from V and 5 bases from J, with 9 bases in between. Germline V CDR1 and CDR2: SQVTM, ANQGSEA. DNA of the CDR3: TGCAGCGTTGGTGGGGTCGAAAACATTCAGTACTTC. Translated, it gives CSVGGVENIQYF. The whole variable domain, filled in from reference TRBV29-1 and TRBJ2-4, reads SAVISQKPSRDICQRGTSLTIQCQVDSQVTMMFWYRQQPGQSLTLIATANQGSEATYESGFVIDKFPISRPNLTFSTLTVSNMSPEDSSIYLCSVGGVENIQYFGAGTRLSVL.

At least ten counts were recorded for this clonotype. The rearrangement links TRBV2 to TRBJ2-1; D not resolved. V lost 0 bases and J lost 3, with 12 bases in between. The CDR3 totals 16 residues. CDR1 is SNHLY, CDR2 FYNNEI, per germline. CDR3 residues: CASSEARKGNYNEQFF. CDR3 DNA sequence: TGTGCCAGCAGTGAAGCAAGGAAGGGAAACTACAATGAGCAGTTCTTC. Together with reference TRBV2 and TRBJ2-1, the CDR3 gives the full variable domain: EPEVTQTPSHQVTQMGQEVILRCVPISNHLYFYWYRQILGQKVEFLVSFYNNEISEKSEIFDDQFSVERPDGSNFTLKIRSTKLEDSAMYFCASSEARKGNYNEQFFGPGTRLTVL.

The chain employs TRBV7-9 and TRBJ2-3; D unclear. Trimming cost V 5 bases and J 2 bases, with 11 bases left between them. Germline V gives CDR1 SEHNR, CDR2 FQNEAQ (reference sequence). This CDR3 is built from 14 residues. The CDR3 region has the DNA TGTGCCAGCAGCCCTATGGAGAACACAGATACGCAGTATTTT. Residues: CASSPMENTDTQYF.

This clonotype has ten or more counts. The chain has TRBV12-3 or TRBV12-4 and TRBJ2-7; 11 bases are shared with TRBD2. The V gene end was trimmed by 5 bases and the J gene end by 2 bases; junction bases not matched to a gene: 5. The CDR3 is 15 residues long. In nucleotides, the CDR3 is TGTGCCAGCAGTAACCCGGGACTAGCGGCCTACGAGCAGTACTTC. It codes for CASSNPGLAAYEQYF.

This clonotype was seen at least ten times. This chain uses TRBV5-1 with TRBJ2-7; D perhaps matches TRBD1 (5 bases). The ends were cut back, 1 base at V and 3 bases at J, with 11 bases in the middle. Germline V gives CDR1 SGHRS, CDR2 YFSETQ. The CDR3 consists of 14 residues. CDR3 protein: CASSLTTANYEQYF. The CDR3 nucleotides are TGCGCCAGCAGCTTGACGACAGCTAACTACGAGCAGTACTTC.

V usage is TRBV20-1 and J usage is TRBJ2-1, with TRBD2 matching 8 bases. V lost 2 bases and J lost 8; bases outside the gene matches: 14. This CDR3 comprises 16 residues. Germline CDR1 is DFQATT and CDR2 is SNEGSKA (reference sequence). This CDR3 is CSARSPLAGTVYEQFF. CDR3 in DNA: TGCAGTGCTAGATCCCCCCTAGCGGGTACTGTCTATGAGCAGTTCTTC.

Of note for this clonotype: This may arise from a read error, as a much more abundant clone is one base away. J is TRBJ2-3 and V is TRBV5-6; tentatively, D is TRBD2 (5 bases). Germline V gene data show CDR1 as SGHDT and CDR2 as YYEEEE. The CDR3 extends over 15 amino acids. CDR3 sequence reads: CASVWLRGRADTRYF. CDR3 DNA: TGTGCCAGCGTATGGCTCCGAGGGCGTGCAGATACGCGGTATTTT.

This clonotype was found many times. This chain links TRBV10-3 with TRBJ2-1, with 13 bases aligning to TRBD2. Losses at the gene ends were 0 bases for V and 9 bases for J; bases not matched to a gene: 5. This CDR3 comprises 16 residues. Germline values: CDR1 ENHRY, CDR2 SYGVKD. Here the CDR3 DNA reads TGTGCCATCAGTGAGTCAGGACTAGCGGGAGAGGGTGAGCAGTTCTTC. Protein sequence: CAISESGLAGEGEQFF.

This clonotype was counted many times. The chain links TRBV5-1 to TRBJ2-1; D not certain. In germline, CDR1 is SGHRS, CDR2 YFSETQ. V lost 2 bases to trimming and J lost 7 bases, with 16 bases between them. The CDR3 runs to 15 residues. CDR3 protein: CASSFAPVPTNEQFF. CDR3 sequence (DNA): TGCGCCAGCAGCTTTGCGCCTGTTCCAACAAATGAGCAGTTCTTC. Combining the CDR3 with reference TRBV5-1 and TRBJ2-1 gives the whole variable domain KAGVTQTPRYLIKTRGQQVTLSCSPISGHRSVSWYQQTPGQGLQFLFEYFSETQRNKGNFPGRFSGRQFSNSRSEMNVSTLELGDSALYLCASSFAPVPTNEQFFGPGTRLTVL.

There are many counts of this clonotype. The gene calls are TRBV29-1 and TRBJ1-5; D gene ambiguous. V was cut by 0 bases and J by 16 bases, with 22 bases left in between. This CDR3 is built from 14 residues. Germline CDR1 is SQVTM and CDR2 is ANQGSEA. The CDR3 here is CSVEEITEGGGRHF. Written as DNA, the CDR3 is TGCAGCGTTGAAGAGATAACAGAGGGCGGTGGTAGACATTTT.

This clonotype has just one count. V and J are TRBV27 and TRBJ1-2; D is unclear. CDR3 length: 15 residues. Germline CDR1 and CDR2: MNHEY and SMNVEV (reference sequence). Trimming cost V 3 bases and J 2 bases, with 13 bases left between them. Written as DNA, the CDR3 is TGTGCCAGCAGTTTCTACCGAGACGGGAACTATGGCTACACCTTC. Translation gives CASSFYRDGNYGYTF.

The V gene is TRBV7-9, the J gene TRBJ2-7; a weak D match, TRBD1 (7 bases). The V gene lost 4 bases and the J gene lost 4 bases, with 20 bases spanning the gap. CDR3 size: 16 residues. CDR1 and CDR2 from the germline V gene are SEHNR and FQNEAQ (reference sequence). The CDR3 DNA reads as TGTGCCAGCAGCTCGCGCGCGGGACAGCACAGTTACGAGCAGTACTTC. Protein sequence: CASSSRAGQHSYEQYF.

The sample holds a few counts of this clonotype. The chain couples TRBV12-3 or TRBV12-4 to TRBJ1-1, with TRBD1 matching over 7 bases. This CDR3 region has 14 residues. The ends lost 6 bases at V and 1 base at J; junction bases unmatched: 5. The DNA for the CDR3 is TGTGCCAGCAGCCGAGGGGGCCCGAACACTGAAGCTTTCTTT. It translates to CASSRGGPNTEAFF.